A single sample is the source of the 23 T cell receptor beta chains below, sequenced in a study of CD4 T cell repertoires in COVID-19. Assay used: immunoSEQ multiplex PCR; TCRdb lists only in-frame clones, some missing. The sample lists about 75,000 clones, approximately 83% occurring once. The specimen comprised CD4+ T cells from peripheral blood, sampled after recovery from COVID-19. All receptors derive from a human donor who had COVID-19.

The gene calls are TRBV20-1 and TRBJ1-2; D is undetermined. Germline loops: CDR1 DFQATT, CDR2 SNEGSKA (reference sequence). This CDR3 comprises 9 residues. V lost 5 bases and J lost 8, with 6 bases in between. The CDR3, as DNA: TGCAGTGCTGCTCAGGGCTACACCTTC. This codes for CSAAQGYTF.

The rearrangement uses TRBV19 and TRBJ1-3; D is uncertain. This CDR3 region has 15 residues. Germline V gives CDR1 LNHDA, CDR2 SQIVND (reference sequence). V was shortened by 5 bases and J by 0 bases, with 11 bases between the two germline ends. The CDR3 spells CASSFQSFSGNTIYF. In DNA form, the CDR3 reads TGTGCCAGTAGTTTTCAGAGCTTCTCTGGAAACACCATATATTTT.

The chain joins TRBV3-1 (or the pseudogene TRBV3-2) to TRBJ1-1, with a possible D match to TRBD1 (6 bases). Trimming stripped 4 bases from V and 1 base from J, with 16 bases between. Germline loops: CDR1 LGHDT, CDR2 YNNKEL (reference sequence). There are 16 residues in the CDR3. The CDR3 loop reads CASSPGDGGQNTEAFF. The CDR3 bases are TGTGCCAGCAGCCCAGGTGACGGGGGGCAGAACACTGAAGCTTTCTTT.

The chain couples TRBV5-6 to TRBJ1-2, with 7 bases lining up with TRBD1. V lost 7 bases, J lost 4 bases, and 4 bases stayed unmatched. This CDR3 has 12 amino acids. The germline gives CDR1 SGHDT, CDR2 YYEEEE. The CDR3 spells CASGDSSYGYTF. The CDR3 nucleotides are TGTGCCAGCGGGGACAGTAGCTATGGCTACACCTTC.

This clone was seen once. The chain combines TRBV10-3 with TRBJ1-2; D ambiguous. V shed 5 bases and J shed 3 bases, with 10 bases lying between them. Looked up from germline, CDR1 is ENHRY and CDR2 is SYGVKD. CDR3 length equals 13 residues. The CDR3 reads CAISLTEYYGYTF. The CDR3 nucleotides are TGTGCCATCAGTCTCACAGAGTACTATGGCTACACCTTC.

The table lists this clone with a few counts. The chain links TRBV6-5 to TRBJ1-1; weak D call: TRBD1 (5 bases). This CDR3 comprises 13 residues. The V end was cut by 4 bases, the J end by 4 bases, with 10 bases between. The germline V gene encodes CDR1 MNHEY and CDR2 SVGAGI. This CDR3 is CASSSPGTTEAFF. CDR3 DNA: TGTGCCAGCAGTTCCCCTGGGACCACTGAAGCTTTCTTT.

The rearrangement joins TRBV2 to TRBJ2-5; D is undetermined. Trimming pared 1 base from V and 4 bases from J, leaving 4 bases between. CDR3 size: 12 residues. Per the germline V gene, CDR1 is SNHLY and CDR2 is FYNNEI. The CDR3 sequence is CASSEGPETQYF. The CDR3 nucleotides read TGTGCCAGCAGTGAAGGGCCAGAGACCCAGTACTTC.

The chain recombines TRBV27 with TRBJ1-2, with TRBD1 identical over 7 bases. Germline V gene sequence: CDR1 MNHEY, CDR2 SMNVEV (reference sequence). CDR3 length: 16 amino acids. Trimming took 5 bases from V and 2 from J; bases not matched to a gene: 11. This CDR3 reads CASSPGTAERNYGYTF. The CDR3 DNA follows: TGTGCCAGCAGTCCCGGGACAGCAGAACGCAACTATGGCTACACCTTC.

In this sample, this clone turned up a few times. J is TRBJ1-2 and V is TRBV6-5, with a tentative D call TRBD1 (6 bases). The V gene lost 0 bases and the J gene lost 4 bases, with 15 bases spanning the gap. This CDR3 is built from 16 residues. Germline CDR1 reads MNHEY; CDR2 reads SVGAGI. CDR3 sequence: CASSYSDRGQSYGYTF. In DNA, the CDR3 is TGTGCCAGCAGTTACTCGGATCGTGGACAGTCCTATGGCTACACCTTC.

The CDR3 is CASSSPSSGNTIYF. Here the CDR3 DNA reads TGTGCCAGCAGTTCGCCGTCCTCTGGAAACACCATATATTTT. The rearrangement uses TRBV3-1 (or the pseudogene TRBV3-2) and TRBJ1-3, with D unresolved. Germline CDR1 is LGHDT and CDR2 is YNNKEL (reference sequence). The CDR3 is made up of 14 amino acids. Trimming took off 6 bases at V and 0 bases at J, with 9 bases between the two ends.

The chain uses TRBV18 and TRBJ2-5; TRBD1 aligns across 7 bases. CDR1 is KGHSH, CDR2 LQKENI, per germline. The CDR3 is 14 amino acids. Germline trimming cut 2 bases from V and 2 bases from J; bases unmatched to any gene: 2. For the CDR3, the DNA is TGTGCCAGCTCACCAAAGACAGGGCAAGAGACCCAGTACTTC. It translates to CASSPKTGQETQYF.

The chain carries TRBV19 and TRBJ1-2; 7 positions agree with TRBD1. The germline V gene encodes CDR1 LNHDA and CDR2 SQIVND (reference sequence). This CDR3 is built from 15 residues. Trimming removed 5 bases from V and 2 bases from J; junction bases left unmatched: 8. The CDR3 DNA follows: TGTGCCAGTAGTTGGGGGGACAGTGGAAACTATGGCTACACCTTC. It yields the protein CASSWGDSGNYGYTF.

This chain links TRBV5-1 with TRBJ2-3; unclear D gene. The CDR3 is 15 amino acids. Germline V gives CDR1 SGHRS, CDR2 YFSETQ. V shed 0 bases and J shed 2 bases, with 10 bases lying between them. The DNA for the CDR3 is TGCGCCAGCAGCTTGGACAGTGTTTTCACAGATACGCAGTATTTT. This codes for CASSLDSVFTDTQYF.

The rearrangement joins TRBV19 to TRBJ2-3, with D hard to call. The CDR3 runs 13 residues. Germline assignment: CDR1 LNHDA and CDR2 SQIVND (reference sequence). V was trimmed by 6 bases and J by 4 bases, leaving 11 bases between them. The CDR3 region is CASRPSGADTQYF. CDR3 DNA: TGTGCCAGTAGACCCAGTGGGGCAGATACGCAGTATTTT. The whole variable domain, filled in from reference TRBV19 and TRBJ2-3, reads DGGITQSPKYLFRKEGQNVTLSCEQNLNHDAMYWYRQDPGQGLRLIYYSQIVNDFQKGDIAEGYSVSREKKESFPLTVTSAQKNPTAFYLCASRPSGADTQYFGPGTRLTVL.

This sequence joins TRBV6-5 and TRBJ2-7; TRBD1 matches at 7 bases. V shed 6 bases, J shed 3 bases, and the junction held 5 bases outside the gene matches. Germline V lookup: CDR1 MNHEY, CDR2 SVGAGI. This CDR3 comprises 13 residues. The CDR3 DNA sequence: TGTGCCAGCAGCCTGACAGGGTTCTACGAGCAGTACTTC. This codes for CASSLTGFYEQYF.

The V and J genes are TRBV9 and TRBJ1-3, with a tentative D call TRBD1 (5 bases). The V gene lost 3 bases and the J gene lost 7 bases, with 11 bases spanning the gap. Germline V gives CDR1 SGDLS, CDR2 YYNGEE. This CDR3 is 13 amino acids long. This chain's CDR3 is CASSDGGANTIYF. The CDR3, as DNA: TGTGCCAGCAGCGACGGAGGGGCCAACACCATATATTTT.

V gene TRBV19 combines with J gene TRBJ2-4, with no clear D. The V gene lost 6 bases and the J gene lost 0 bases, with 12 bases spanning the gap. From germline, CDR1 is LNHDA and CDR2 SQIVND (reference sequence). The CDR3 contains 15 residues. The CDR3 spells CASSDFSLAKNIQYF. The CDR3 coding sequence is TGTGCCAGTAGCGACTTTTCTCTAGCCAAAAACATTCAGTACTTC. The entire variable domain, with the rest obtained from reference TRBV19 and TRBJ2-4, is as follows: DGGITQSPKYLFRKEGQNVTLSCEQNLNHDAMYWYRQDPGQGLRLIYYSQIVNDFQKGDIAEGYSVSREKKESFPLTVTSAQKNPTAFYLCASSDFSLAKNIQYFGAGTRLSVL.

This clone came up once. CDR3 DNA: TGTGCCAGCAGCTTGCAGAGGGGGACTGAAGCTTTCTTT. As protein: CASSLQRGTEAFF. The V and J genes are TRBV5-4 and TRBJ1-1; TRBD1 is a possible D gene (6 bases). This CDR3 is built from 13 residues. The germline gives CDR1 SGHNT, CDR2 YYREEE (reference sequence). Trimming cost V 1 base and J 5 bases, with 9 bases left between them. Looking up the rest from reference TRBV5-4 and TRBJ1-1 gives the full variable domain: ETGVTQSPTHLIKTRGQQVTLRCSSQSGHNTVSWYQQALGQGPQFIFQYYREEENGRGNFPPRFSGLQFPNYSSELNVNALELDDSALYLCASSLQRGTEAFFGQGTRLTVV.

The V and J genes are TRBV5-5 and TRBJ1-3; weak D call: TRBD1 (5 bases). Germline lookup yields CDR1 SGHKS and CDR2 YYEKEE (reference sequence). V lost 1 base and J lost 0, with 8 bases in between. The CDR3 runs 15 residues. CDR3: CASSLRQSSGNTIYF. The CDR3 DNA sequence: TGTGCCAGCAGCTTGAGACAGAGCTCTGGAAACACCATATATTTT.

This clone was counted a few times. The CDR3 loop is CASSPMSLADTQYF. The CDR3 DNA is TGCGCCAGCAGCCCCATGTCGTTGGCAGATACGCAGTATTTT. J is TRBJ2-3 and V is TRBV5-1; D is unclear. V lost 4 bases and J 4 bases, leaving 13 bases between the germline ends. CDR3 length: 14 residues. The germline CDR1 and CDR2 sequences are SGHRS and YFSETQ.

The chain recombines TRBV15 with TRBJ2-4; TRBD1 matches 8 bases. This CDR3 is 15 amino acids long. Germline-derived CDR1 and CDR2 are LNHNV and YYDKDF (reference sequence). V was clipped by 5 bases and J by 9 bases; unmatched bases: 12. The CDR3 region is CATSLGGDRGSIQYF. The CDR3 region has the DNA TGTGCCACCAGCCTAGGGGGAGACAGGGGAAGCATTCAGTACTTC.

The rearrangement uses TRBV19 and TRBJ1-2; TRBD1 aligns across 7 bases. The CDR3 runs to 13 residues. The germline V gene encodes CDR1 LNHDA and CDR2 SQIVND (reference sequence). V shed 6 bases and J 6 bases; nucleotides not matched to a gene: 7. CDR3 residues: CASSPTGNHGYTF. The DNA of the CDR3 is TGTGCCAGTAGCCCGACAGGGAATCATGGCTACACCTTC.

The chain recombines TRBV19 with TRBJ2-2; D is possibly TRBD2 (6 bases). The CDR3 has 17 residues. With 4 bases removed from V and 0 bases from J, the gap between germline ends came to 15 bases. Germline loops: CDR1 LNHDA, CDR2 SQIVND (reference sequence). The CDR3 region has the DNA TGTGCCAGTAGTAAGTTTGGTAGCGGAACGAACACCGGGGAGCTGTTTTTT. This translates into CASSKFGSGTNTGELFF.